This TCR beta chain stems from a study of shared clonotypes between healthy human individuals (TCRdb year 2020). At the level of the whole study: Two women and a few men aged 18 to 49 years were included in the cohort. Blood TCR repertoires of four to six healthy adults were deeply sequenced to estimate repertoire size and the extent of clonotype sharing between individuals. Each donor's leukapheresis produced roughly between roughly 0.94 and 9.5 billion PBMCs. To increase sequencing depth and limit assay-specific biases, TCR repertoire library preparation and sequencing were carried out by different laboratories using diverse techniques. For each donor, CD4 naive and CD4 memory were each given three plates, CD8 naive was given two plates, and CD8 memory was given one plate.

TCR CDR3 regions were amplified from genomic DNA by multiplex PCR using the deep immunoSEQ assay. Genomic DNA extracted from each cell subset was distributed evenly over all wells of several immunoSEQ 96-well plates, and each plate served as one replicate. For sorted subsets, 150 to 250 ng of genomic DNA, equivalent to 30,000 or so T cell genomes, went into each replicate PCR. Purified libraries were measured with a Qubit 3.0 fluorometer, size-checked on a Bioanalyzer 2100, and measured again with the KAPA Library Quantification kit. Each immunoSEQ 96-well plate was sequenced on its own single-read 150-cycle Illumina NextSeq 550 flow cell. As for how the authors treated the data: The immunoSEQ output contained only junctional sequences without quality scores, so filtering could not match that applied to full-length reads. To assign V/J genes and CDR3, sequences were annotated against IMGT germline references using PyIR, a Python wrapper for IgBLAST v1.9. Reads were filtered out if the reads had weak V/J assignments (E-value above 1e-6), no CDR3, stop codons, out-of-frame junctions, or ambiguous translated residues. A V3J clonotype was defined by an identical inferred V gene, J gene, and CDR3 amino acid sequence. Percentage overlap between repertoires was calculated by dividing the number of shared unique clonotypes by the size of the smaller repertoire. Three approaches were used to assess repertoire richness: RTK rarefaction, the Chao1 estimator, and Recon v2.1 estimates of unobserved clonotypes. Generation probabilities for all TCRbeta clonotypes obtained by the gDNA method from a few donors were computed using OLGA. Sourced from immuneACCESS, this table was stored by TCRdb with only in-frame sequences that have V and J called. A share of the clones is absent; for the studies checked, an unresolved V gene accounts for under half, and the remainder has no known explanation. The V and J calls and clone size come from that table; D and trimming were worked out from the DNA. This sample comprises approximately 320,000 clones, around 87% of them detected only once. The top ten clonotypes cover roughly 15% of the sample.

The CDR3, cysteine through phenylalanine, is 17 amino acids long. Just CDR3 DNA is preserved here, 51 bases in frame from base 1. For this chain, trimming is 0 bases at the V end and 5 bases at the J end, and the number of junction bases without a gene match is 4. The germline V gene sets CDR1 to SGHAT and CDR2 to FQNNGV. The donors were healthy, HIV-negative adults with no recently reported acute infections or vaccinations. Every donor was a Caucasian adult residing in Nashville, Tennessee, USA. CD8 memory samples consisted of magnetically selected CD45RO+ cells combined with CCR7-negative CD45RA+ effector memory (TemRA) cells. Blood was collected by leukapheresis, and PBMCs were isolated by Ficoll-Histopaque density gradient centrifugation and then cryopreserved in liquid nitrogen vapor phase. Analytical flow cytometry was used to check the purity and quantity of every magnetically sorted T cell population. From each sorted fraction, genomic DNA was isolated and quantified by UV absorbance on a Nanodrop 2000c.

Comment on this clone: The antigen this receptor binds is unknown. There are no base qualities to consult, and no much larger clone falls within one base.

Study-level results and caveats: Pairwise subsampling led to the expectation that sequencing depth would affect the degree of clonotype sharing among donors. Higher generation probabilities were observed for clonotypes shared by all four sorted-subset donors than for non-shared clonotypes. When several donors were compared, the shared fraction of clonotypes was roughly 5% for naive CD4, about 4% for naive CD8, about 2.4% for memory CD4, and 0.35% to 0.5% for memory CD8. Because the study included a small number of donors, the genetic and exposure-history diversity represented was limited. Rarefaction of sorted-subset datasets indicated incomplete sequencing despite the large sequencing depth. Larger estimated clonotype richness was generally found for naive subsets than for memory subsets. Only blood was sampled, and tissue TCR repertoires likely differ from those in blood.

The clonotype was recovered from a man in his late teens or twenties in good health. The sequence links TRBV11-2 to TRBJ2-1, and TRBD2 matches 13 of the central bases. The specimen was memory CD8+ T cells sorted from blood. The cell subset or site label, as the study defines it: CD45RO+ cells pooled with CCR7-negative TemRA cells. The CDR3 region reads CASSLEGLAGRNNEQFF. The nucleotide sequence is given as TGTGCCAGCAGCTTAGAGGGACTAGCGGGAAGGAACAATGAGCAGTTCTTC.